Sequencing of this TCR beta chain was carried out in a study of blood T cell repertoires in COVID-19. Study summary: The United States, Italy and Spain supplied acute and convalescent COVID-19 samples. The analysed material was cDNA or gDNA that came from T cells, B-cell-depleted T cells, or PBMCs.

The table came from immunoSEQ multiplex PCR; TCRdb's copy has only in-frame clones and leaves some out. The data hold a few hundred thousand clones, with roughly 88% observed a single time. There are 12 residues in the CDR3. Germline V gene data show CDR1 as GTSNPN and CDR2 as SVGIG (reference sequence). V was shortened by 2 bases and J by 2 bases, with 7 bases between the two germline ends. Enrolment of Seattle patients took place during active infection, and they were followed longitudinally. Sequenced material: peripheral blood. The source is an older woman with COVID-19, enrolled during active disease. V is TRBV30 and J is TRBJ2-7, with D perhaps matching TRBD1 (5 bases). The CDR3 protein is CAWSPGPYEQYF. DNA of the CDR3: TGTGCCTGGAGTCCAGGGCCCTACGAGCAGTACTTC. Complete variable domain (other parts from reference TRBV30 and TRBJ2-7): SQTIHQWPATLVQPVGSPLSLECTVEGTSNPNLYWYRQAAGRGLQLLFYSVGIGQISSEVPQNLSASRPQDRQFILSSKKLLLSDSGFYLCAWSPGPYEQYFGPGTRLTVT.